Below are 19 T cell receptor beta chains sequenced from a single sample in a study of shared clonotypes between healthy human individuals (dated by TCRdb to the early 2020s). Libraries were built with the immunoSEQ multiplex PCR assay. The table was pulled from immuneACCESS by TCRdb, which kept in-frame rearrangements only. Such tables lose some clones; where checked, under half of the loss comes from unresolved V genes, and the rest has no known cause. The sample table holds about 2.4 million clones, of which roughly 93% were seen once. About 0.39% of the sample is in the top ten clones. The material sequenced was naive CD4+ T cells from PBMCs. The label giving this sample's cell subset or site can be read as: CD45RA+ positively selected. The origin of the receptors is a man in his late teens or twenties in good health. Some clones in this sample may be carry-over from other donors' samples.

This clone was counted once. V and J are TRBV27 and TRBJ1-1; no firm D call. The germline V gene encodes CDR1 MNHEY and CDR2 SMNVEV (reference sequence). V was trimmed by 5 bases and J by 0 bases, leaving 10 bases between them. CDR3 size: 14 residues. CDR3 protein: CASSPHLMNTEAFF. The CDR3 coding sequence is TGTGCCAGCAGTCCACACCTTATGAACACTGAAGCTTTCTTT.

This chain links TRBV29-1 with TRBJ1-1; a possible D gene is TRBD1 (6 bases). Germline loops: CDR1 SQVTM, CDR2 ANQGSEA. This CDR3 region has 14 residues. V was pared by 4 bases and J by 0 bases, with 12 bases between. CDR3 coding DNA: TGCAGCGTTGTACTCAGGGGCATGAACACTGAAGCTTTCTTT. It is translated as CSVVLRGMNTEAFF.

The chain is built from TRBV9 and TRBJ2-5; TRBD1 matches at 8 bases. The CDR3 is made up of 18 amino acids. V lost 3 bases, J lost 5 bases, and 18 bases stayed unmatched. Germline CDR1 reads SGDLS; CDR2 reads YYNGEE. As DNA, the CDR3 is TGTGCCAGCAGCGCCTGGGGGGCAGGGGGCCCCCATGGGGAGACCCAGTACTTC. This encodes CASSAWGAGGPHGETQYF.

This clone was counted a single time. V usage is TRBV27 and J usage is TRBJ2-7, with TRBD1 matching over 8 bases. V shed 6 bases, J shed 2 bases, and the junction held 6 bases outside the gene matches. Germline CDR1 reads MNHEY; CDR2 reads SMNVEV (reference sequence). The CDR3 has 14 amino acids. CDR3 DNA: TGTGCCAGCAGAACCGGGACAGGACCCTACGAGCAGTACTTC. It specifies CASRTGTGPYEQYF.

This chain links TRBV6-1 with TRBJ2-1; a weak D match, TRBD2 (5 bases). V lost 7 bases to trimming and J lost 4 bases, with 17 bases between them. This CDR3 is 15 amino acids long. Germline V lookup: CDR1 MNHNS, CDR2 SASEGT. The CDR3 nucleotides read TGTGCCAGCACTGACCAGAGGGAGTATTACAATGAGCAGTTCTTC. Amino acids: CASTDQREYYNEQFF.

This clone showed up just once. The V call is TRBV28, the J call TRBJ1-4; D is unresolved. Trimming stripped 7 bases from V and 8 bases from J, with 14 bases between. This CDR3 contains 13 residues. CDR1 is MDHEN, CDR2 SYDVKM, per germline. The CDR3 loop reads CASISPVREKLFF. DNA for the CDR3: TGTGCCAGCATTTCACCCGTCCGCGAAAAACTGTTTTTT.

The chain couples TRBV7-8 to TRBJ2-1; 8 positions agree with TRBD2. From germline, CDR1 is SGHVS and CDR2 FQNEAQ. The J segment lost 7 bases and the V segment lost 5 bases, leaving 13 bases of the junction unmatched. This CDR3 has 16 amino acids. The chain's CDR3 is CASSTLPGTRSNEQFF. The CDR3 coding sequence is TGTGCCAGCAGCACCCTTCCCGGGACTAGATCAAATGAGCAGTTCTTC.

The CDR3: CASSPGLAGVVGELFF. The CDR3 DNA is TGTGCCAGCAGCCCGGGACTAGCGGGAGTGGTCGGGGAGCTGTTTTTT. The rearrangement joins TRBV7-9 to TRBJ2-2; 14 nucleotides align to TRBD2. CDR1 and CDR2 from the germline V gene are SEHNR and FQNEAQ (reference sequence). V was clipped by 5 bases and J by 7 bases; unmatched bases: 6. The CDR3 loop spans 16 amino acids.

V usage is TRBV10-1 and J usage is TRBJ2-5; 10 nucleotides match TRBD2. The V gene end was trimmed by 5 bases and the J gene end by 1 base; junction bases not matched to a gene: 7. Germline CDR1 WNHNN, CDR2 SYGVQD (reference sequence). The CDR3 spans 16 residues. The DNA for the CDR3 is TGCGCCAGCAGTCTAGCGGGAGATAGTCCCCAAGAGACCCAGTACTTC. Amino acid sequence: CASSLAGDSPQETQYF.

This clone was seen only once. The chain recombines TRBV9 with TRBJ2-5; 9 bases agree with TRBD1. With 3 bases clipped from V and 5 bases from J, the junction kept 5 bases outside the gene matches. CDR3 length: 14 residues. Germline V gives CDR1 SGDLS, CDR2 YYNGEE. CDR3: CASSGQGVRETQYF. The CDR3, as DNA: TGTGCCAGCAGCGGACAGGGGGTAAGGGAGACCCAGTACTTC. The full variable domain, with the rest looked up from reference TRBV9 and TRBJ2-5, is DSGVTQTPKHLITATGQRVTLRCSPRSGDLSVYWYQQSLDQGLQFLIQYYNGEERAKGNILERFSAQQFPDLHSELNLSSLELGDSALYFCASSGQGVRETQYFGPGTRLLVL.

This clone was seen more than once but under ten times. This CDR3 is also generated by other DNA sequences in the sample. The chain couples TRBV30 to TRBJ1-5, with a weak D call TRBD1 (5 bases). Trimming took 5 bases from V and 0 from J, leaving 8 bases between them. There are 13 residues in the CDR3. Germline lookup yields CDR1 GTSNPN and CDR2 SVGIG (reference sequence). The CDR3 DNA is TGTGCCTGGTCGGGGGATAGCAATCAGCCCCAGCATTTT. Translated, it gives CAWSGDSNQPQHF.

This clone showed up just once. J is TRBJ2-1 and V is TRBV7-9; 11 positions match TRBD2. The CDR3 has 18 amino acids. CDR1 is SEHNR, CDR2 FQNEAQ, per germline (reference sequence). With 4 bases clipped from V and 0 bases from J, the junction kept 8 bases outside the gene matches. The CDR3 coding sequence is TGTGCCAGCAGCTCTCTAGCGGGAGGCAGTAGCTCCTACAATGAGCAGTTCTTC. This translates into CASSSLAGGSSSYNEQFF.

This chain connects TRBV6-6 to TRBJ2-3; D unresolved. Germline loops: CDR1 MNHNY, CDR2 SVGAGI (reference sequence). This CDR3 comprises 15 residues. V was pared by 6 bases and J by 6 bases, with 19 bases between. DNA of the CDR3: TGTGCCAGCAGCGGTCAAAGCGCCCGATCGGATACGCAGTATTTT. Translation gives CASSGQSARSDTQYF.

This clone was seen only once. The chain's CDR3 is CASSQVWASGTYEQYF. In DNA, the CDR3 is TGCGCCAGCAGCCAAGTATGGGCTAGCGGTACCTACGAGCAGTACTTC. V and J are TRBV4-1 and TRBJ2-7; 7 nucleotides line up with TRBD2. Germline V CDR1 and CDR2: MGHRA, YSYEKL. Trimming cost V 1 base and J 2 bases; bases outside gene matches: 8. This CDR3 has 16 amino acids.

V and J are TRBV6-6 and TRBJ2-7, with TRBD1 matching 10 bases. CDR1 is MNHNY, CDR2 SVGAGI, per germline (reference sequence). With 7 bases clipped from V and 5 bases from J, the junction kept 8 bases outside the gene matches. CDR3 length equals 14 residues. CDR3 sequence (DNA): TGTGCCAGCAACTCCCGGGACAGGGGCCACGAGCAGTACTTC. Encoded protein: CASNSRDRGHEQYF.

The chain carries TRBV5-1 and TRBJ2-2, with D hard to call. CDR3 size: 17 residues. Trimming removed 1 base from V and 0 bases from J, with 13 bases in between. In germline, CDR1 is SGHRS, CDR2 YFSETQ. This CDR3 is CASSLRAANANTGELFF. The CDR3 DNA follows: TGCGCCAGCAGCTTGCGGGCAGCCAACGCGAACACCGGGGAGCTGTTTTTT.

The chain combines TRBV28 with TRBJ2-1, with TRBD2 identical over 11 bases. The CDR3 extends over 21 amino acids. With V trimmed by 2 bases and J by 0 bases, 15 bases remained unmatched. Per the germline V gene, CDR1 is MDHEN and CDR2 is SYDVKM. The CDR3: CASSLNQAGTSGRSSYNEQFF. CDR3 DNA: TGTGCCAGCAGTTTAAACCAGGCCGGGACTAGCGGTAGAAGCTCCTACAATGAGCAGTTCTTC.

The rearrangement uses TRBV5-1 and TRBJ2-1, with D maybe TRBD1 (5 bases). With 0 bases removed from V and 8 bases from J, the gap between germline ends came to 12 bases. The CDR3 runs to 14 residues. From germline, CDR1 is SGHRS and CDR2 YFSETQ. This CDR3 is CASSLGPGFDEQFF. As DNA, the CDR3 is TGCGCCAGCAGCTTGGGTCCAGGGTTCGATGAGCAGTTCTTC.

The CDR3 sequence: CAISSRTNSNQPQHF. The CDR3 DNA reads TGTGCCATCAGCTCACGGACAAATAGCAATCAGCCCCAGCATTTT. The rearrangement uses TRBV10-3 and TRBJ1-5, with D tentatively TRBD1 (5 bases). The CDR3 runs to 15 residues. CDR1 and CDR2 (germline): ENHRY, SYGVKD. V lost 6 bases and J lost 0, with 12 bases in between.